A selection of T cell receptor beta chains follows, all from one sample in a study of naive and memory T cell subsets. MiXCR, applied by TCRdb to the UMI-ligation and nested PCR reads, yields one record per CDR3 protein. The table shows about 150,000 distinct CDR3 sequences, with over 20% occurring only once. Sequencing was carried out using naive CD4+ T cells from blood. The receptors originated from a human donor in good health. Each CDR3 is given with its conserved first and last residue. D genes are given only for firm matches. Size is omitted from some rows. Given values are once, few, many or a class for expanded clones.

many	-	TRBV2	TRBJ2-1	TGTGCCAGCGGCTACAGGGATCTGGACAATGAGCAGTTCTTC	CASGYRDLDNEQFF
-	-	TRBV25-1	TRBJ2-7	TGTGCCAGCAGTGAATTGAGGGTTCCCGCTCGCGAGCAGTACTTC	CASSELRVPAREQYF
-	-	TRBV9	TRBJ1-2	TGTGCCAGCAGCGTAACTAAGACGCCTAGAGGCTACACCTTC	CASSVTKTPRGYTF
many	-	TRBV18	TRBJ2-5	TGTGCCAGCTCACCAAAGAATGGCGGGGCCCACCAAGAGACCCAGTACTTC	CASSPKNGGAHQETQYF
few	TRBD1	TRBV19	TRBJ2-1	TGTGCCAGTAGTACGCGGACAGGTACTAATGAGCAGTTCTTC	CASSTRTGTNEQFF
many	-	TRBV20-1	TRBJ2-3	TGCAGTGCTAGTTCGGGTGGCGGCACAGATACGCAGTATTTT	CSASSGGGTDTQYF
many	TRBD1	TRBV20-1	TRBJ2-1	TGCAGTGCCCGTCGGACAGGGCCGAGGGGTGAGCAGTTCTTC	CSARRTGPRGEQFF
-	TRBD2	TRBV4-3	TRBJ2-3	TGCGCCAGCAGCCAAGGTTCCGGGGGACTAGCGGGAGGAGATACGCAGTATTTT	CASSQGSGGLAGGDTQYF
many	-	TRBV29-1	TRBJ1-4	TGCAGCGTTGTTACGTCAAGGAACAATGAAAAACTGTTTTTT	CSVVTSRNNEKLFF
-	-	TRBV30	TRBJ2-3	TGTGCCTGGGGTGGGGGAAGTACGCAGTATTTT	CAWGGGSTQYF
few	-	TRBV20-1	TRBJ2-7	TGCAGTGCTAGAGATCCGGGCAGAAACATTGTAGAGCAGTACTTC	CSARDPGRNIVEQYF
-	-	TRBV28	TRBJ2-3	TGTGCCAGCAGTTTACAAGGGGTAGTGGATACGCAGTATTTT	CASSLQGVVDTQYF
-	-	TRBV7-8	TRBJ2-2	TGTGCCAGCAGCGTTTGGGACACCGGGGAGCTGTTTTTT	CASSVWDTGELFF
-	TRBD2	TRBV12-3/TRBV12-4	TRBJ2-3	TGTGCCAGCAATACGGGACTAGCGGGGGCTGAGGCGCAGTATTTT	CASNTGLAGAEAQYF
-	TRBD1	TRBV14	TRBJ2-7	TGTGCCAGCAGCCAATCAGCCGGGACAGGACCCTACGAGCAGTACTTC	CASSQSAGTGPYEQYF
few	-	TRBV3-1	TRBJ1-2	TGTGCCAGCAGCCCTGAGGGCATGCCTAACTATGGCTACACCTTC	CASSPEGMPNYGYTF
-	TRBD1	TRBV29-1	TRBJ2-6	TGCAGCGTTGGCCGGACAGGGGCCTTCTCTGGGGCCAACGTCCTGACTTTC	CSVGRTGAFSGANVLTF
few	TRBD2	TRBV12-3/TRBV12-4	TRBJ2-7	TGTGCCAGCAGGGCTAGCGGGAGGGTAAACTACGAGCAGTACTTC	CASRASGRVNYEQYF
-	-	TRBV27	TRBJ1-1	TGTGCCAGCAGTCCCCCTGGGGTTGGCACTGAAGCTTTCTTT	CASSPPGVGTEAFF
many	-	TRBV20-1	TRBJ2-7	TGCAGTGCTAGAGGTTCCTCACTGGGCTTCGAGCAGTACTTC	CSARGSSLGFEQYF
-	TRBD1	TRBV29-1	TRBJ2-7	TGCAGCGTTGCCTACAGGGGGGCCTACGAGCAGTACTTC	CSVAYRGAYEQYF
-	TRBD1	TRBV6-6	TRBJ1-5	TGTGCCAGCAACGACAGGGGCAATCAGCCCCAGCATTTT	CASNDRGNQPQHF
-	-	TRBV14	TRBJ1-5	TGTGCCAGCAGCCGGGGGGGGAATAGCAATCAGCCCCAGCATTTT	CASSRGGNSNQPQHF
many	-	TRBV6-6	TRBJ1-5	TGTGCCAGCACTCGGGACGTGCAGCCCCAGCATTTT	CASTRDVQPQHF
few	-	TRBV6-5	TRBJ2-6	TGTGCCAGCAGTTACTCTAGGATCGCTGGGGCCAACGTCCTGACTTTC	CASSYSRIAGANVLTF
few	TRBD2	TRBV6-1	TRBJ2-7	TGTGCCAGCAGCTTGGGACTAGCGGGAGGCAAAACCTACGAGCAGTACTTC	CASSLGLAGGKTYEQYF
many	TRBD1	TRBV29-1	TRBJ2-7	TGCAGCGTTGAGACTGGGGACAGTAATGAGCAGTACTTC	CSVETGDSNEQYF